This T cell receptor beta chain was recorded in a study of blood T cell repertoires in COVID-19. As for the study in general: Samples taken during acute and convalescent COVID-19 were collected in the United States, Italy and Spain. T cells, B-cell-depleted T cells, or PBMCs provided the cDNA or gDNA that served as material.

Study processing details: It was from reference gene primer amplification that nucleated cell counts were estimated. Using immunoSEQ multiplex PCR, the repertoire was profiled, and TCRdb retains in-frame clones only, with some absent. Clone size and the V and J calls come from that table; the DNA yielded D and trimming. This sample has roughly 220,000 clones, with around nine tenths found just once. The CDR3 is made up of 16 amino acids. The germline CDR1 and CDR2 sequences are SGHTA and FQGNSA. J was trimmed by 2 bases and V by 0 bases; bases with no gene match: 3. The TCR comes from a man aged 55 to 70 with acute or convalescent COVID-19. The V and J genes are TRBV7-2 and TRBJ2-5, with TRBD2 matching 10 bases. Sequencing used peripheral blood. In DNA form, the CDR3 reads TGTGCCAGCAGCTTAGCCCCAGCGGGGGGGCAAGAGACCCAGTACTTC. It is translated as CASSLAPAGGQETQYF.